The following is a TCR beta chain sequence with its context. The antigen is undetermined. This sample is part of a study of tumor and adjacent non-tumor tissue in lung cancer. TCRbeta libraries were built with three rounds of nested PCR, modified from ARM-PCR. TCRdb independently ran MiXCR on the multiplex PCR reads; one entry per CDR3 protein. The table includes about 85,000 distinct CDR3 sequences, 61% detected once. No cell sorting was done before RNA was extracted from the tissue. Between August and November 2014, newly diagnosed, chemotherapy-naive lung cancer patients underwent thoracic surgery in China. General observations from the study: Significantly higher TCR diversity was found in tumor than normal lung.

Germline V gene lookup returns CDR1 SGHAT and CDR2 FQDESV (reference sequence). Trimming shortened V by 4 bases and J by 1 base, and 10 bases separated the two germline ends. This CDR3 spans 15 amino acids. The sequenced sample consisted of lung tumor tissue. The V gene is TRBV11-1, the J gene TRBJ1-4; D ambiguous. The sequence was collected from a man in his 70s with non-small cell lung cancer. The CDR3 DNA follows: TGTGCCAGCAGCTCGAACATGGGAACTAATGAAAAACTGTTTTTT. Its translation is CASSSNMGTNEKLFF.